These 30 T cell receptor beta chains originate from one sample sequenced in a study of tumor-infiltrating lymphocytes in oesophageal squamous cell carcinoma. TCRdb passed the PCR reads through MiXCR, listing each CDR3 protein once. The sample has about 10,000 distinct CDR3 sequences; around 50% are singletons. The material sequenced was esophageal tumor tissue. The receptors were gathered from a male donor with esophageal squamous cell carcinoma.

This clonotype was seen a few times. The V call is TRBV7-2, the J call TRBJ2-3, with D hard to call. This CDR3 spans 15 amino acids. Trimming left V 7 bases short and J 4 bases short, with 18 bases between. CDR1 is SGHTA, CDR2 FQGNSA, per germline. CDR3 DNA sequence: TGTGCCAGCAAAAGGGCGGTACCGGCTGCAGATACGCAGTATTTT. It yields the protein CASKRAVPAADTQYF.

The chain recombines TRBV7-2 with TRBJ2-3; the D call may be TRBD1 or TRBD2 (6 bases each). Trimming took off 5 bases at V and 2 bases at J, with 17 bases between the two ends. This CDR3 has 16 amino acids. Germline-derived CDR1 and CDR2 are SGHTA and FQGNSA. The CDR3 nucleotides are TGTGCCAGCAGCCACCCGAGGGGGGAGTACACAGATACGCAGTATTTT. Encoded protein: CASSHPRGEYTDTQYF.

V and J are TRBV28 and TRBJ2-7; the D gene is possibly TRBD2 (7 bases). Germline V CDR1 and CDR2: MDHEN, SYDVKM. The CDR3 is 14 residues long. V was clipped by 7 bases and J by 1 base, with 14 bases between them. The CDR3 DNA reads as TGTGCCAGCAAAGGGAGGGGGGCGTCCTACGAGCAGTACTTC. It is translated as CASKGRGASYEQYF.

The rearrangement uses TRBV7-2 and TRBJ2-3, with D possibly matching TRBD1 (6 bases). The J call may be faulty, since TRBJ2-4 better matches the DNA end. Germline V gives CDR1 SGHTA, CDR2 FQGNSA. The CDR3 spans 13 residues. CDR3 sequence reads: CASSLAGTHIQYF. CDR3 coding DNA: TGTGCCAGCAGCTTAGCTGGGACACACATTCAGTACTTC.

By its share, this clonotype is medium-sized. The chain joins TRBV11-3 to TRBJ2-7; D is undetermined. The CDR3 loop spans 16 amino acids. V gave up 0 bases and J gave up 5 bases, with 17 bases separating them. Germline CDR1 is SGHNT and CDR2 is YENEEA. This CDR3 reads CASSLDSGRTLDEQYF. The CDR3 nucleotides are TGTGCCAGCAGCTTAGATTCTGGGCGAACCTTGGACGAGCAGTACTTC.

This chain connects TRBV7-2 to TRBJ2-2, with no clear D. The germline V gene has CDR1 SGHTA and CDR2 FQGNSA. The V gene lost 3 bases and the J gene lost 5 bases, with 10 bases spanning the gap. This CDR3 comprises 14 residues. The CDR3 here is CASSFQRRTGELFF. For the CDR3, the DNA is TGTGCCAGCAGCTTCCAGCGAAGGACCGGGGAGCTGTTTTTT. Supplemented by reference TRBV7-2 and TRBJ2-2, the full variable domain reads GAGVSQSPSNKVTEKGKDVELRCDPISGHTALYWYRQSLGQGLEFLIYFQGNSAPDKSGLPSDRFSAERTGGSVSTLTIQRTQQEDSAVYLCASSFQRRTGELFFGEGSRLTVL.

This clonotype was observed once. The chain couples TRBV11-2 to TRBJ2-7; D gene uncertain. The J call is in doubt because the DNA end fits TRBJ2-5 better. The germline gives CDR1 SGHAT, CDR2 FQNNGV. The CDR3 spans 13 residues. In DNA form, the CDR3 reads TGTGCCAGCAGCTTAGTCTTACAAGAGACCCAGTACTTC. This translates into CASSLVLQETQYF.

This rearrangement joins TRBV7-3 to TRBJ2-3, with D possibly matching TRBD2 (6 bases). The end of the DNA aligns better with TRBJ2-7, so the J call may be wrong. This CDR3 comprises 16 residues. The germline V gene encodes CDR1 SGHTA and CDR2 FQGTGA. CDR3 loop: CASSLLGDSGMYEQYF. Written as DNA, the CDR3 is TGTGCCAGCAGCCTTCTCGGGGACTCCGGGATGTACGAGCAGTACTTC.

CDR3 coding DNA: TGTGCCAGCAGCTTAAGGACTAGCGGGATTTACGAGCAGTACTTC. Its translation is CASSLRTSGIYEQYF. The rearrangement uses TRBV7-2 and TRBJ2-5; 12 bases line up with TRBD2. The DNA matches TRBJ2-7 better at its end, which makes the J call doubtful. Germline CDR1 SGHTA, CDR2 FQGNSA. The CDR3 contains 15 residues.

To note about this clonotype: Because the CDR3 is missing its conserved closing phenylalanine or tryptophan, this is likely a read error. Because the CDR3's place on the DNA is in doubt, the DNA is left out and the CDR3 is given as listed by TCRdb. The chain uses TRBV7-3 and TRBJ2-3; the table's D call, TRBD1, has no DNA check behind it. CDR1 SGHTA and CDR2 FQGTGA come from the germline V gene. The CDR3 is 17 amino acids long, termini counted. The CDR3 loop is CASSSTGTGYNGYTFGS.

Many counts were recorded for this clonotype. V is TRBV6-1 and J is TRBJ1-4; 7 bases are a match to TRBD1. V dropped 9 bases and J dropped 4; count of bases not matched to a gene: 5. Looked up from germline, CDR1 is MNHNS and CDR2 is SASEGT. The CDR3 contains 13 residues. The CDR3 spells CASRQGGNEKLFF. CDR3 DNA sequence: TGTGCCAGTCGACAGGGAGGTAATGAAAAACTGTTTTTT.

The chain links TRBV6-1 to TRBJ2-3; no definite D call. CDR1 MNHNS and CDR2 SASEGT come from the germline V gene. V was pared by 2 bases and J by 5 bases, with 11 bases between. There are 14 residues in the CDR3. The CDR3 DNA sequence: TGTGCCAGCAGTGAAAGTAGACTTTTAGATACGCAGTATTTT. Protein product: CASSESRLLDTQYF.

This clonotype was observed a handful of times. V usage is TRBV7-8 and J usage is TRBJ2-5, with 8 bases lining up with TRBD2. V lost 1 base to trimming and J lost 4 bases; unmatched junction nucleotides: 14. This CDR3 has 18 residues. Germline assignment: CDR1 SGHVS and CDR2 FQNEAQ. The CDR3 nucleotides are TGTGCCAGCAGCTTAGGTGGGTCGGACGGGAGGGCCATAGAGACCCAGTACTTC. Its protein is CASSLGGSDGRAIETQYF.

This chain uses TRBV7-2 with TRBJ2-5, with unresolved D. TRBJ2-7 matches the DNA end more closely, so the J call is doubtful. From germline, CDR1 is SGHTA and CDR2 FQGNSA. The CDR3 contains 17 residues. CDR3 in amino acids: CASSLGATVRSSYEQYF. In DNA, the CDR3 is TGTGCCAGCAGCTTAGGGGCTACCGTCAGGAGCTCCTACGAGCAGTACTTC.

V is TRBV6-4 and J is TRBJ2-3; the match to TRBD1 covers 8 bases. TRBJ2-4 matches the DNA end more closely, so the J call is doubtful. From germline, CDR1 is MRHNA and CDR2 SNTAGT. The CDR3 spans 15 residues. The CDR3 reads CASSVSTGAMDIQYF. CDR3 DNA: TGTGCCAGCAGTGTATCGACAGGGGCGATGGACATTCAGTACTTC.

V usage is TRBV9 and J usage is TRBJ2-4; 14 bases are shared with TRBD2. The end of the DNA fits TRBJ2-5 better, so the J call may be wrong. Germline CDR1 SGDLS, CDR2 YYNGEE. There are 16 residues in the CDR3. The CDR3 region is CASSGLAGGPQETQYF. CDR3 nucleotides: TGTGCCAGCAGCGGACTAGCGGGAGGGCCCCAAGAGACCCAGTACTTC.

A few counts support this clonotype. J is TRBJ2-3 and V is TRBV24-1; no reliable D call. TRBJ2-1 matches the DNA end more closely, so the J call is doubtful. This CDR3 spans 12 amino acids. CDR1 and CDR2 from the germline V gene are KGHDR and SFDVKD. The CDR3 DNA reads as TGTGCCACCTCAGAGGCCTACAATGAGCAGTTCTTC. Translated, it gives CATSEAYNEQFF.

This clonotype was picked up many times. The chain recombines TRBV28 with TRBJ2-7; 16 nucleotides match TRBD2. The germline CDR1 and CDR2 sequences are MDHEN and SYDVKM. Germline trimming cut 5 bases from V and 7 bases from J; bases unmatched to any gene: 8. The CDR3 sequence is 16 residues long. CDR3 sequence reads: CASSLGTSGRVWEQYF. CDR3 nucleotides: TGTGCCAGCAGTCTCGGGACTAGCGGGAGGGTTTGGGAGCAGTACTTC.

This clonotype showed up many times. This chain connects TRBV5-5 to TRBJ2-4; the match to TRBD1 covers 8 bases. The CDR3 is 15 residues long. CDR1 SGHKS and CDR2 YYEKEE come from the germline V gene (reference sequence). Trimming took 0 bases from V and 6 from J; bases not matched to a gene: 5. CDR3 sequence reads: CASSLVGQGGNIQYF. In DNA, the CDR3 is TGTGCCAGCAGCTTGGTTGGACAGGGAGGAAACATTCAGTACTTC.

V is TRBV18 and J is TRBJ2-1; 9 bases fit TRBD1. The J call may be faulty, since TRBJ2-7 better matches the DNA end. The CDR3 loop spans 16 amino acids. Germline CDR1 KGHSH, CDR2 LQKENI. The CDR3: CASSPPGQGWRDEQYF. The CDR3 bases are TGTGCCAGCTCACCTCCGGGACAGGGCTGGCGGGACGAGCAGTACTTC.

This clonotype was detected a few times. In this CDR3 the conserved last residue, phenylalanine or tryptophan, is missing, so a read error is likely. The limits of the CDR3 on the DNA are not certain, so only TCRdb's listed CDR3 is given. This chain uses TRBV4-1 with TRBJ2-5; whether TRBD2, the table's D call, matches the DNA was not checked. Ends included, the CDR3 has 18 residues. Germline lookup yields CDR1 MGHRA and CDR2 YSYEKL. The CDR3 reads CASSLPLGEGPRGYTFGS.

This clonotype came up once. V usage is TRBV6-5 and J usage is TRBJ2-3; no clear D. This CDR3 has 13 residues. The germline V gene has CDR1 MNHEY and CDR2 SVGAGI. V shed 1 base and J shed 6 bases, with 8 bases lying between them. The CDR3 sequence: CASSYFWTDTQYF. As DNA, the CDR3 is TGTGCCAGCAGTTACTTCTGGACCGATACGCAGTATTTT.

This chain uses TRBV6-8 with TRBJ2-7; D is possibly TRBD1 (5 bases). Germline values: CDR1 MNHGY, CDR2 SAAAGT. V shed 6 bases and J shed 4 bases, with 13 bases lying between them. CDR3 length: 13 residues. The CDR3 nucleotides are TGTGCCAGCAGGTTAGGGGATTTATACGAGCAGTACTTC. It translates to CASRLGDLYEQYF.

This chain joins TRBV7-2 and TRBJ2-1, with 9 bases lining up with TRBD2. The DNA end is more similar to TRBJ2-7, so the J call may be wrong. The CDR3 is 15 amino acids. Germline assignment: CDR1 SGHTA and CDR2 FQGNSA. The CDR3 sequence is CASSLVAGVSYEQYF. Written as DNA, the CDR3 is TGTGCCAGCAGCTTAGTAGCGGGAGTCTCCTACGAGCAGTACTTC.

CDR3 in amino acids: CASSFMRDTQYF. CDR3 DNA sequence: TGTGCCAGCAGCTTCATGAGGGATACGCAGTATTTT. V is TRBV7-2 and J is TRBJ2-3; no clear D. The CDR3 length is 12 residues. V lost 3 bases, J lost 6 bases, and 7 bases lay in between. Germline V gives CDR1 SGHTA, CDR2 FQGNSA.

J is TRBJ1-1 and V is TRBV7-9; no reliable D call. This CDR3 is 12 amino acids long. From germline, CDR1 is SEHNR and CDR2 FQNEAQ (reference sequence). Between the trimmed V and J ends, which lost 1 base and 7 bases, there was a span of 7 bases. CDR3 nucleotide sequence: TGTGCCAGCAGCTTAGAGATGGGTGAAGCTTTCTTT. Translated, it gives CASSLEMGEAFF.

The rearrangement joins TRBV20-1 to TRBJ2-1, with 10 positions matching TRBD2. Germline-derived CDR1 and CDR2 are DFQATT and SNEGSKA (reference sequence). The CDR3 is 14 residues long. This CDR3 reads CRYPLAGISNEQFF. Here the CDR3 DNA reads TGCAGATATCCACTAGCGGGGATTAGCAATGAGCAGTTCTTC.

The chain employs TRBV7-2 and TRBJ1-4, with D maybe TRBD1 (6 bases). Trimming cost V 6 bases and J 10 bases, with 18 bases left between them. Per germline, CDR1 SGHTA and CDR2 FQGNSA. CDR3 size: 14 residues. CDR3 in amino acids: CASRQGPERGKLFF. The DNA for the CDR3 is TGTGCCAGCAGACAGGGCCCCGAACGAGGAAAACTGTTTTTT.

CDR3 DNA: TGTGCCAGCTCACCTAACAGGGAGAACACCGGGGAGCTGTTTTTT. This translates into CASSPNRENTGELFF. The chain uses TRBV18 and TRBJ2-2; D perhaps matches TRBD1 (6 bases). V lost 3 bases to trimming and J lost 1 base, with 9 bases between them. This CDR3 region has 15 residues. The germline V gene has CDR1 KGHSH and CDR2 LQKENI.

In this sample, this clonotype turned up many times. The rearrangement joins TRBV2 to TRBJ2-3, with a tentative D call TRBD1 (5 bases). Trimming took off 6 bases at V and 6 bases at J, with 13 bases between the two ends. The germline gives CDR1 SNHLY, CDR2 FYNNEI. The length of the CDR3 is 13 residues. This CDR3 reads CASRDNEADTQYF. The CDR3 nucleotides read TGTGCCAGCAGGGACAACGAGGCGGATACGCAGTATTTT.